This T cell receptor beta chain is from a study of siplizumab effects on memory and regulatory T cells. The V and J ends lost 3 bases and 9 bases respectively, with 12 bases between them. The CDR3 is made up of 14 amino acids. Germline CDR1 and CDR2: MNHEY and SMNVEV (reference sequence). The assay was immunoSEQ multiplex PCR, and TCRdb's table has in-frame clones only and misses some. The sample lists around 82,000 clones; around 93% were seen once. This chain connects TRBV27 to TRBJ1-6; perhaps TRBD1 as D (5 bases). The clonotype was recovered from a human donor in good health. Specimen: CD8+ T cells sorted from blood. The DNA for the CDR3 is TGTGCCAGCAGTTTGGGAGGGGATGGTTCACCCCTCCACTTT. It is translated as CASSLGGDGSPLHF.